This TCR beta chain was sequenced during a study of CD8 T cells in ankylosing spondylitis. The study, taken as a whole, reports: Blood from ankylosing spondylitis patients appeared to carry a characteristic roughly eight-variant TCR beta motif.

TCRdb passed the 5' RACE reads through MiXCR, listing each CDR3 protein once. The sample holds about 390,000 distinct CDR3 sequences; 20% to 25% are singletons and the top ten take roughly a sixth. V lost 2 bases and J lost 4, with 15 bases in between. This CDR3 has 16 residues. Germline V gene data show CDR1 as SNHLY and CDR2 as FYNNEI. About this clonotype itself: What it recognizes is unknown.

The V and J genes are TRBV2 and TRBJ2-1, with D unresolved. This TCR derives from a male donor with ankylosing spondylitis. The sequencing input was blood, either unsorted or a sorted T cell fraction (not recorded which). CDR3 residues: CASSELRAGYYNEQFF. The DNA of the CDR3 is TGTGCCAGCAGTGAACTTCGGGCTGGATATTACAATGAGCAGTTCTTC.